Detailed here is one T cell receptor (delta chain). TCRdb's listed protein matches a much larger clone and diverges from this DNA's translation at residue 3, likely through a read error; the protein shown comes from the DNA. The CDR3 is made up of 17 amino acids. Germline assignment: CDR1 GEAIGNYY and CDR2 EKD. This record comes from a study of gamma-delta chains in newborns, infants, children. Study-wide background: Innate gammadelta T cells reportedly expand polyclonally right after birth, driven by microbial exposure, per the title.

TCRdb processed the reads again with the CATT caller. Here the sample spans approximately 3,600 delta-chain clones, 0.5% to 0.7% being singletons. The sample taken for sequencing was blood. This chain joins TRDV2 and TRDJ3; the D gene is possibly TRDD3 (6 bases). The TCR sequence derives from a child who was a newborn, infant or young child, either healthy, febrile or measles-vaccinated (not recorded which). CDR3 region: CARDTGWGSWDTRQMFF. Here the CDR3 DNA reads TGTGCCCGTGACACCGGCTGGGGCTCCTGGGACACCCGACAGATGTTTTTC.